Listed below are T cell receptor beta chains from one sample, sequenced in a study of CXCR3-negative and CXCR3-positive naive CD8 T cells. With the 5' RACE reads reprocessed, TCRdb shows one record per CDR3 protein and no DNA. Recorded for this sample: 7,000 or so distinct CDR3 sequences. The sample consisted of naive CXCR3+ CD8+ T cells from blood. The receptor set was obtained from a human donor in good health. Some clones in this sample may be carry-over from other donors' samples. Each CDR3 is given with its conserved first and last residue. Rows may omit the clone size; those that give it use once, few, many or a size class.

v_call	clone_size	j_call	cdr3_aa
TRBV7-3	.	TRBJ2-7	CASSQFHGSYEQYF
TRBV20-1	.	TRBJ2-7	CSARAFVSASYEQYF
TRBV29-1	medium-sized	TRBJ2-7	CSARDSSYEQYF
TRBV3-1	medium-sized	TRBJ2-1	CASSSPELAGGYNEQFF
TRBV19	.	TRBJ1-1	CASSPNRARNTEAFF
TRBV12-3/TRBV12-4	.	TRBJ1-1	CASSLTVNTEAFF
TRBV28	.	TRBJ2-1	CASTLSPGTGAYNEQFF
TRBV7-9	medium-sized	TRBJ2-7	CASSLDTYEQYF
TRBV19	.	TRBJ1-1	CASSWQGHNTEAFF
TRBV19	.	TRBJ2-5	CASSWTSGSLETQYF
TRBV29-1	.	TRBJ2-7	CSVLATGGLYEQYF
TRBV5-5	medium-sized	TRBJ2-1	CASSPGRSDEQFF
TRBV27	.	TRBJ2-1	CASSLSLINEQFF
TRBV5-5	.	TRBJ2-1	CASSLQGWEYNEQFF
TRBV6-5	.	TRBJ2-3	CASSYSASYGDTQYF
TRBV11-3	.	TRBJ2-1	CASSFYSGDLGNEQFF
TRBV29-1	medium-sized	TRBJ2-3	CSVDAGVFPDTQYF
TRBV27	.	TRBJ2-7	CASSSIGLAGQYYEQYF
TRBV20-1	.	TRBJ2-7	CSARTLADVSYEQYF
TRBV12-3/TRBV12-4	.	TRBJ2-1	CASSVFGGNNEQFF
TRBV20-1	medium-sized	TRBJ2-1	CSARGDPSSYNEQFF
TRBV28	medium-sized	TRBJ2-4	CAAQGLAGLIAKNIQYF
TRBV11-2	.	TRBJ2-1	CASSPGLAVTNEQFF
TRBV11-2	.	TRBJ1-1	CASSPRGSADNTEAFF
TRBV15	medium-sized	TRBJ1-1	CATSTPGLSMNTEAFF
TRBV19	.	TRBJ2-2	CASSKIRLGDTGELFF
TRBV29-1	.	TRBJ2-2	CSVLSETGELFF
TRBV28	.	TRBJ2-1	CASSPVSGVSYNEQFF
TRBV29-1	.	TRBJ2-1	CSVETSRVNEQFF
TRBV9	medium-sized	TRBJ2-1	CASSSSWPKYNEQFF
TRBV20-1	.	TRBJ2-7	CSARYQGYEQYF
TRBV27	.	TRBJ1-1	CASKPGVEVRAFF
TRBV29-1	medium-sized	TRBJ1-2	CSVEDRTALHGYTF
TRBV13	.	TRBJ2-1	CASAIRPEARFF
TRBV5-5	.	TRBJ2-1	CASSVGQGTEQFF
TRBV7-3	.	TRBJ2-2	CASSRGTSLAGELFF
TRBV21-1	.	TRBJ2-7	CASSLLAGGRPAYEQYF